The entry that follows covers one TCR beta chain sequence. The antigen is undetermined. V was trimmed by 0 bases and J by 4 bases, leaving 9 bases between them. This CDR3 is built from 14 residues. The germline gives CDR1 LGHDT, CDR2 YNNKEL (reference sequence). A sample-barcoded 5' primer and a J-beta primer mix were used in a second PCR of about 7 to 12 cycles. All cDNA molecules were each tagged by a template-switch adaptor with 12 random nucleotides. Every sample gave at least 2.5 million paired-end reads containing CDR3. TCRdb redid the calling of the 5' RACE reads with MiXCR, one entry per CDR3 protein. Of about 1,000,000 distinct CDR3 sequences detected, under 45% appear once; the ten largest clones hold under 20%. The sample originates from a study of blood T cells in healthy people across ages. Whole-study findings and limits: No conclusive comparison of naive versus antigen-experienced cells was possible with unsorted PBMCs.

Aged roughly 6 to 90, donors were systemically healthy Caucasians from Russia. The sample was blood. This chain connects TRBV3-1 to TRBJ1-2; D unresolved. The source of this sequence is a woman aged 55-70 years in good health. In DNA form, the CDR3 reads TGTGCCAGCAGCCAAGACACTTCAGGCTATGGCTACACCTTC. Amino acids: CASSQDTSGYGYTF.